One and the same sample provided the 5 T cell receptor beta chains below, sequenced in a study of tumor and adjacent non-tumor tissue in lung cancer (dated by TCRdb to 2016 to 2019). Receptor libraries were prepared by multiplex PCR. Instrument used: Illumina HiSeq 2500. TCRbeta libraries were built by three rounds of nested PCR using primers (Table S4), following protocols modified from ARM-PCR. TCRdb applied fastp at Q25 and MiXCR to the public reads, then kept only in-frame beta chains. Here each entry gathers all rows of one CDR3 protein and keeps the most common genes and DNA. Within this sample are about 76,000 distinct CDR3 sequences, with about two thirds of them counted one time only. The ten most abundant clones make up roughly 12% of the sample. RNA was isolated from bulk, unsorted tissue, and RNA quality was assessed with a NanoDrop ND-1000 and an Agilent 2100. Sequenced material: lung tumor tissue. Every receptor here comes from a woman aged 70-85 years with non-small cell lung cancer.

As regards this clonotype: A clone one base away is much larger, so this may be a read error. The chain employs TRBV5-1 and TRBJ2-7; 9 nucleotides match TRBD1. The CDR3 contains 15 residues. Trimming at V came to 4 bases and at J to 6 bases, leaving 11 bases not matched to a gene. Germline V gene sequence: CDR1 SGHRS, CDR2 YFSETQ. CDR3 DNA: TGCGCCAGCAGCCTAGTCCCGGGACAGGGATGCGAGCAGTACTTC. Encoded protein: CASSLVPGQGCEQYF.

This clonotype appeared many times. The chain combines TRBV12-5 with TRBJ1-6, with no clear D. The CDR3 totals 13 residues. The germline gives CDR1 LGHNT, CDR2 FRNRAP. V lost 8 bases, J lost 0 bases, and 5 bases lay in between. In DNA form, the CDR3 reads TGTGCTAGTCAGAGCTCCTATAATTCACCCCTCCACTTT. Translating it yields CASQSSYNSPLHF.

About this clonotype: An end of the junction differs from the germline gene, which may be a read error. This chain links TRBV4-2 with TRBJ2-3; D is perhaps TRBD2 (6 bases). This CDR3 has 14 amino acids. The germline gives CDR1 LGHNA, CDR2 YNFKEQ. CDR3 protein: CASSYSGSTETRYF. DNA of the CDR3: TGTGCCAGCAGCTATAGCGGTAGCACAGAAACGCGGTATTTT.

This clonotype was seen more than once but under ten times. This may be a read error: a much more frequent sequence differs by one nucleotide. V gene TRBV6-1 combines with J gene TRBJ2-2; 8 bases map to TRBD1. CDR1 MNHNS and CDR2 SASEGT come from the germline V gene. This CDR3 is 15 amino acids long. J lost 4 bases, V lost 6 bases, and 7 bases had no gene match. The CDR3, as DNA: TGTGCCAGCAGGAGGAGAGACAGGGGCACCGGGGAGCTGTTTTTT. Translation: CASRRRDRGTGELFF.

This chain links TRBV10-2 with TRBJ1-2; tentatively, D is TRBD1 (6 bases). CDR1 and CDR2 (germline): WSHSY, SAAADI. Trimming cost V 7 bases and J 8 bases, with 17 bases left between them. This CDR3 contains 13 residues. DNA of the CDR3: TGCGCCAGCATGCGGGACATAACGGAGGGCTACACCTTC. Its protein product is CASMRDITEGYTF.